These 5 T cell receptor beta chains originate from one sample sequenced in a study of blood T cell repertoires in COVID-19. The data were produced by immunoSEQ multiplex PCR, yet TCRdb's version contains in-frame clones alone and is incomplete. The sample carries a few hundred thousand clones, more than 75% recorded once. The sequenced sample consisted of PBMCs or T cells enriched from blood (not recorded which). The receptors originated from a woman aged 60-70 years in a cohort exposed to, infected with or recovered from COVID-19 (not recorded which).

This sequence joins TRBV7-3 and TRBJ2-1, with 7 bases aligning to TRBD2. V shed 3 bases, J shed 4 bases, and the junction held 6 bases outside the gene matches. The length of the CDR3 is 15 residues. Germline CDR1 and CDR2: SGHTA and FQGTGA. The CDR3 reads CASSLGEGGYNEQFF. CDR3 coding DNA: TGTGCCAGCAGCTTGGGGGAGGGTGGATACAATGAGCAGTTCTTC.

This chain connects TRBV30 to TRBJ1-1, with a tentative D call TRBD1 (5 bases). Trimming removed 0 bases from V and 4 bases from J, with 12 bases in between. The CDR3 spans 14 residues. Germline CDR1 and CDR2: GTSNPN and SVGIG (reference sequence). CDR3 residues: CAWSVSVGVTEAFF. Written as DNA, the CDR3 is TGTGCCTGGAGTGTTTCCGTAGGGGTCACTGAAGCTTTCTTT.

The CDR3, as DNA: TGTGCCAGCAGTTTACGTCTCCGGGACAGCAACTACGAGCAGTACTTC. Amino acids: CASSLRLRDSNYEQYF. The chain is built from TRBV28 and TRBJ2-7; 7 nucleotides align to TRBD1. This CDR3 has 16 residues. The ends lost 2 bases at V and 3 bases at J; junction bases unmatched: 10. Germline V lookup: CDR1 MDHEN, CDR2 SYDVKM.

Here the CDR3 DNA reads TGCGCCAGCAGTGAGTCGAGGGACAGCATCTCTGGAAACACCATATATTTT. This codes for CASSESRDSISGNTIYF. The chain combines TRBV10-2 with TRBJ1-3; TRBD1 matches 7 bases. J was trimmed by 0 bases and V by 0 bases; bases with no gene match: 5. The V gene's germline CDR1 is WSHSY and CDR2 SAAADI. The CDR3 length is 17 residues.

The chain is built from TRBV14 and TRBJ1-3; D might be TRBD1 (5 bases). This CDR3 region has 15 residues. Trimming stripped 1 base from V and 2 bases from J, with 9 bases between. Germline loops: CDR1 SGHDN, CDR2 FVKESK. The CDR3 region has the DNA TGTGCCAGCAGCCAAGGCAACAGGACTGGAAACACCATATATTTT. It encodes CASSQGNRTGNTIYF.